This passage covers 6 T cell receptor beta chains from one sample sequenced in a study of cytomegalovirus exposure and HLA in healthy donors. It was with 60 Vbeta and 13 Jbeta primers that the PCR ran. Profiled with immunoSEQ multiplex PCR; TCRdb holds only in-frame clones, not every one. The data hold fewer than 150,000 clones, with 80% observed a single time. Input material: PBMCs. The receptors here all came from a female donor in good health and CMV-seropositive.

V gene TRBV30 combines with J gene TRBJ1-5; TRBD1 agrees at 7 bases. CDR1 GTSNPN and CDR2 SVGIG come from the germline V gene (reference sequence). The CDR3 has 17 amino acids. V shed 2 bases, J shed 2 bases, and the junction held 12 bases outside the gene matches. Written as DNA, the CDR3 is TGTGCCTGGAGTAGGGACAGCCCAAACGCGGGCAATCAGCCCCAGCATTTT. Its translation: CAWSRDSPNAGNQPQHF.

The rearrangement links TRBV1 to TRBJ1-5; the table's D gene call, TRBD1, was not cross checked with the DNA. TRBV1 is flagged as a pseudogene. The CDR3 totals 13 residues. CDR3 sequence (DNA): TGCACCAGCAGCCAAGGCAGCCCCCAGGCCCAGCATTTT. Protein sequence: CTSSQGSPQAQHF.

The rearrangement joins TRBV5-1 to TRBJ2-3; 8 bases match TRBD1. The J segment lost 6 bases and the V segment lost 4 bases, leaving 19 bases of the junction unmatched. CDR1 is SGHRS, CDR2 YFSETQ, per germline. The CDR3 has 18 residues. CDR3: CASSIDPPGGGLSDTQYF. The CDR3 DNA reads TGCGCCAGCAGCATAGACCCGCCAGGGGGCGGTCTCTCTGATACGCAGTATTTT. Supplemented by reference TRBV5-1 and TRBJ2-3, the full variable domain reads KAGVTQTPRYLIKTRGQQVTLSCSPISGHRSVSWYQQTPGQGLQFLFEYFSETQRNKGNFPGRFSGRQFSNSRSEMNVSTLELGDSALYLCASSIDPPGGGLSDTQYFGPGTRLTVL.

The chain joins TRBV7-2 to TRBJ1-1; TRBD1 agrees at 8 bases. J was trimmed by 2 bases and V by 2 bases; bases with no gene match: 4. The CDR3 sequence is 15 residues long. Looked up from germline, CDR1 is SGHTA and CDR2 is FQGNSA. CDR3 coding DNA: TGTGCCAGCAGCTTATTCGGGACAGGAAACACTGAAGCTTTCTTT. This translates into CASSLFGTGNTEAFF.

The chain joins TRBV5-4 to TRBJ1-2; weak D call: TRBD1 (6 bases). V was trimmed by 5 bases and J by 6 bases, leaving 17 bases between them. The CDR3 extends over 14 amino acids. CDR1 is SGHNT, CDR2 YYREEE, per germline (reference sequence). The CDR3 reads CASRRGAGEDGYTF. The CDR3 DNA reads as TGTGCCAGCAGACGGGGGGCAGGGGAAGATGGCTACACCTTC.

The chain combines TRBV7-9 with TRBJ2-7; no reliable D call. CDR1 is SEHNR and CDR2 is FQNEAQ in the germline V gene (reference sequence). The ends were cut back, 4 bases at V and 0 bases at J, with 13 bases in the middle. The CDR3 spans 15 residues. CDR3 sequence reads: CASSSLTQSSYEQYF. CDR3 nucleotides: TGTGCCAGCAGCTCCTTAACTCAAAGCTCCTACGAGCAGTACTTC.